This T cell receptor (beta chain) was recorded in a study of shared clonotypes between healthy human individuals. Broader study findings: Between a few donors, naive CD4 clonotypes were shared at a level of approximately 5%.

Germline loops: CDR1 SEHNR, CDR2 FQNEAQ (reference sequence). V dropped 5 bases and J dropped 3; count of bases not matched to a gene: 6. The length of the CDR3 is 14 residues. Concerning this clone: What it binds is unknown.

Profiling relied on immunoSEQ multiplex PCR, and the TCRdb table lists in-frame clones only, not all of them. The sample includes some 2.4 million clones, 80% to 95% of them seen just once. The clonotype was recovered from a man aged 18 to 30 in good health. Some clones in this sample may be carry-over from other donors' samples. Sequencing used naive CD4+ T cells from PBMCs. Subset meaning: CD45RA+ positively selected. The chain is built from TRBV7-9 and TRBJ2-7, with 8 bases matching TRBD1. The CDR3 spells CASSPHGTGYEQYF. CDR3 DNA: TGTGCCAGCAGCCCCCACGGGACAGGCTACGAGCAGTACTTC.